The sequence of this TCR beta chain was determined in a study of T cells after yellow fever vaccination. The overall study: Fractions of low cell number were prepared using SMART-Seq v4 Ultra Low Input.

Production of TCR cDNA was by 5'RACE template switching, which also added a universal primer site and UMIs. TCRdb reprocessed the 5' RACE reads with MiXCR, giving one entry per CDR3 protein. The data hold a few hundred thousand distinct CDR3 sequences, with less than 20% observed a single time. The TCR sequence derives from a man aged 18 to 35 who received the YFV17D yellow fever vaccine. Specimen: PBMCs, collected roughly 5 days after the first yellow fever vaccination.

CDR3 coding DNA: TGTGCCATACTATGGGGACAGGGCTACAATGAGCAGTTCTTC. Translating it yields CAILWGQGYNEQFF. The rearrangement links TRBV9 to TRBJ2-1, with TRBD1 matching 9 bases. CDR1 is SGDLS and CDR2 is YYNGEE in the germline V gene. Unmatched junction bases numbered 7, after V lost 9 bases and J lost 3 bases. The CDR3 has 14 residues.